This T cell receptor beta chain emerged from a study of neurological immune-mediated disorders. The study's findings and limits: The phylogenetic placement of 18 of 34 multiple sclerosis patients' repertoires in one related-CDR3 cluster constitutes a possible signature. Expansion of TCR clones was greatest in HTLV-1-associated myelopathy and smallest in multiple sclerosis, where it fell below that of healthy controls. Because no CDR3 amino acid sequences were shared across subjects by expanded clones, private repertoires were suggested in all groups.

Trimming stripped 5 bases from V and 8 bases from J, with 10 bases between. Germline V gives CDR1 MNHNS, CDR2 SASEGT. This CDR3 has 12 amino acids. The authors produced cDNA by 5'RACE using 10-nucleotide random UMIs. One entry per CDR3 protein, called by TCRdb with MiXCR from the 5' RACE reads. Of 55,000 or so distinct CDR3 sequences listed, approximately 4.1% are singletons. The sample holds many counts of this clonotype. Its antigen is as yet unknown. The sample consisted of PBMCs. The TCR comes from a man aged 50 to 60 with multiple sclerosis. V and J are TRBV6-1 and TRBJ2-1; D is ambiguous. In DNA form, the CDR3 reads TGTGCCAGCAGTTCTCCAAGGGATGAGCAGTTCTTC. Translating it yields CASSSPRDEQFF.